The rows below give T cell receptor beta chains drawn from one sample of a study of T cell responses to AZD1222 COVID-19 vaccine. Assay used: immunoSEQ multiplex PCR; TCRdb lists only in-frame clones, some missing. The table lists some 98,000 clones, roughly 84% of them singletons. The sample here was peripheral blood, taken on day 0 of AZD1222 vaccination. All receptors derive from an adult in good health. CDR3s include the opening cysteine and the closing phenylalanine or tryptophan. The D gene is left open where the match is weak. Size tells how often a clone was seen (once, few, many) or the class of an expanded clone, and some rows leave it out.

cdr3_length j_call d_call v_call clone_size cdr3_aa cdr3_nt
14 TRBJ2-5 NA TRBV9 NA CASSELTLGGTQYF TGTGCCAGCAGCGAGCTTACATTGGGGGGGACCCAGTACTTC
14 TRBJ2-7 TRBD2 TRBV3-1/TRBV3-2 NA CASHRAGETYEQYF TGTGCCAGCCATAGGGCGGGGGAAACCTACGAGCAGTACTTC
15 TRBJ1-5 NA TRBV5-6 NA CASSVEGVVGQPQHF TGTGCCAGCAGCGTAGAAGGGGTTGTTGGTCAGCCCCAGCATTTT
15 TRBJ2-3 TRBD1 TRBV5-1 NA CASSFGQGSPDTQYF TGCGCCAGCAGCTTTGGACAGGGGAGTCCAGATACGCAGTATTTT
15 TRBJ1-2 NA TRBV5-1 NA CASSDLKGGNYGYTF TGCGCCAGCAGCGACTTGAAGGGCGGGAACTATGGCTACACCTTC
15 TRBJ1-4 NA TRBV4-1 NA CASSQDGTGREKLFF TGCGCCAGCAGCCAAGATGGGACTGGCAGGGAAAAACTGTTTTTT
15 TRBJ2-7 NA TRBV3-1/TRBV3-2 NA CASSQDLSGSYEQYF TGTGCCAGCAGCCAAGATCTCTCTGGTTCCTACGAGCAGTACTTC
14 TRBJ1-6 NA TRBV28 NA CASSPTGRLSPLHF TGTGCCAGCAGTCCGACAGGTCGGCTTTCACCCCTCCACTTT
14 TRBJ1-5 NA TRBV30 once CAWSVGGSNQPQHF TGTGCCTGGAGTGTCGGCGGGAGCAATCAGCCCCAGCATTTT
15 TRBJ1-3 NA TRBV6-5 NA CASSLGPYSGNTIYF TGTGCCAGCAGCCTGGGACCCTACTCTGGAAACACCATATATTTT
15 TRBJ1-1 TRBD1 TRBV19 NA CASSIGSRGLAEAFF TGTGCCAGTAGTATAGGAAGCAGGGGGCTCGCTGAAGCTTTCTTT
15 TRBJ2-7 TRBD1 TRBV19 NA CASSIGRDRLHEQYF TGTGCCAGTAGTATAGGCCGGGACAGACTCCACGAGCAGTACTTC
13 TRBJ1-5 NA TRBV3-1/TRBV3-2 NA CASSQDVFQPQHF TGTGCCAGCAGCCAAGATGTTTTCCAGCCCCAGCATTTT
15 TRBJ2-7 NA TRBV3-1/TRBV3-2 NA CASRNWQGEDYEQYF TGTGCCAGCAGAAACTGGCAGGGGGAGGACTACGAGCAGTACTTC
18 TRBJ2-5 TRBD2 TRBV3-1/TRBV3-2 NA CASSQDGRLAGTQETQYF TGTGCCAGCAGCCAAGATGGACGACTAGCGGGGACCCAAGAGACCCAGTACTTC
13 TRBJ1-1 NA TRBV30 NA CAWSLGPNTEAFF TGTGCCTGGAGTCTAGGGCCGAACACTGAAGCTTTCTTT
16 TRBJ1-2 NA TRBV2 NA CASSEIGGGYPYGYTF TGTGCCAGCAGTGAAATTGGGGGGGGCTATCCATATGGCTACACCTTC
16 TRBJ2-3 NA TRBV2 NA CASSERLQGLRDTQYF TGTGCCAGCAGTGAAAGATTACAGGGATTAAGGGATACGCAGTATTTT
14 TRBJ2-1 TRBD1 TRBV14 NA CASSRRDRGNEQFF TGTGCCAGCAGCCGGAGGGACAGGGGGAATGAGCAGTTCTTC
14 TRBJ2-3 NA TRBV7-2 NA CASSLVSRGDTQYF TGTGCCAGCAGCTTAGTCTCCAGGGGAGATACGCAGTATTTT
14 TRBJ1-5 NA TRBV7-9 NA CASSGLGGLGPQHF TGTGCCAGCAGCGGACTCGGGGGTCTAGGGCCCCAGCATTTT
15 TRBJ2-7 NA TRBV19 NA CASSMGGTVAAEQYF TGTGCCAGTAGTATGGGGGGGACAGTGGCCGCCGAGCAGTACTTC
14 TRBJ1-2 NA TRBV21-1 NA CASSIWDLRYGYTF TGTGCCAGCAGCATATGGGACCTCCGCTATGGCTACACCTTC
15 TRBJ2-3 NA TRBV9 NA CASSVTGLSTDTQYF TGTGCCAGCAGCGTCACGGGACTCAGCACAGATACGCAGTATTTT
14 TRBJ1-1 TRBD1 TRBV10-2 NA CASGLRGGVGEAFF TGCGCCAGCGGCCTCAGGGGGGGGGTTGGTGAAGCTTTCTTT
19 TRBJ2-5 NA TRBV7-7 NA CASSPLGGDPGTLRKTQYF TGTGCCAGCAGCCCCTTAGGGGGGGATCCCGGGACACTTAGGAAGACCCAGTACTTC
15 TRBJ1-4 NA TRBV9 NA CASSVAGATNEKLFF TGTGCCAGCAGCGTAGCAGGTGCAACTAATGAAAAACTGTTTTTT
16 TRBJ1-5 NA TRBV24-1 NA CATSDAGRDHNQPQHF TGTGCCACCAGTGATGCGGGTAGGGACCACAATCAGCCCCAGCATTTT
19 TRBJ2-4 TRBD2 TRBV10-2 NA CASSQYLAGGDLAKNIQYF TGCGCCAGCAGTCAATACCTAGCGGGGGGGGATCTAGCCAAAAACATTCAGTACTTC
17 TRBJ1-4 TRBD1 TRBV7-9 few CASSRLTGGGLDEKLFF TGTGCCAGCAGCAGATTGACAGGGGGCGGTTTAGATGAAAAACTGTTTTTT
14 TRBJ1-4 TRBD1 TRBV28 once CASSVQGAREKLFF TGTGCCAGCAGTGTACAGGGGGCGCGGGAAAAACTGTTTTTT
13 TRBJ1-1 NA TRBV6-4 NA CASSFTENTEAFF TGTGCCAGCAGTTTTACAGAGAACACTGAAGCTTTCTTT
15 TRBJ1-5 NA TRBV28 few CASKAGVVSNQPQHF TGTGCCAGCAAAGCAGGGGTAGTAAGCAATCAGCCCCAGCATTTT
12 TRBJ1-2 TRBD1 TRBV5-6 few CASRDRAYGYTF TGTGCCAGCAGGGACAGGGCCTATGGCTACACCTTC
16 TRBJ2-2 NA TRBV11-3 NA CASSLEVSLNTGELFF TGTGCCAGCAGCTTAGAGGTCAGCTTGAACACCGGGGAGCTGTTTTTT
15 TRBJ2-5 TRBD1 TRBV7-9 NA CASSWDRGEQETQYF TGTGCCAGCAGCTGGGACAGAGGGGAACAAGAGACCCAGTACTTC
16 TRBJ1-3 NA TRBV10-1 NA CASSEGRGEGMDTIYF TGCGCCAGCAGTGAAGGTCGGGGAGAGGGGATGGACACCATATATTTT
15 TRBJ1-4 NA TRBV28 NA CASSLIRRTNEKLFF TGTGCCAGCAGTCTAATAAGACGGACTAATGAAAAACTGTTTTTT
18 TRBJ2-6 TRBD1 TRBV5-4 NA CASSLPTGELFRANVLTF TGTGCCAGCAGCTTGCCGACAGGGGAACTCTTTAGGGCCAACGTCCTGACTTTC
13 TRBJ1-1 NA TRBV7-3 NA CASSLQRATEAFF TGTGCCAGCAGCTTACAGCGTGCAACTGAAGCTTTCTTT
15 TRBJ2-1 TRBD2 TRBV4-1 NA CASSHLLAGGPGQFF TGCGCCAGCTCTCACCTACTAGCGGGGGGGCCAGGGCAGTTCTTC
13 TRBJ2-1 NA TRBV19 NA CASSSGHYNEQFF TGTGCCAGTAGTTCAGGACATTACAATGAGCAGTTCTTC
12 TRBJ1-1 NA TRBV19 NA CASGRVPTEAFF TGTGCCAGTGGGAGGGTCCCCACTGAAGCTTTCTTT
16 TRBJ1-3 TRBD1 TRBV5-6 NA CASSPRKGANGNTIYF TGTGCCAGCAGCCCACGGAAGGGGGCAAACGGAAACACCATATATTTT
14 TRBJ2-7 TRBD1 TRBV10-1 once CASSDLTGGHEQYF TGCGCCAGCAGTGATCTGACAGGGGGACACGAGCAGTACTTC
14 TRBJ1-6 NA TRBV7-9 NA CASSLQGRNSPLHF TGTGCCAGCAGCTTACAGGGAAGGAATTCACCCCTCCACTTT